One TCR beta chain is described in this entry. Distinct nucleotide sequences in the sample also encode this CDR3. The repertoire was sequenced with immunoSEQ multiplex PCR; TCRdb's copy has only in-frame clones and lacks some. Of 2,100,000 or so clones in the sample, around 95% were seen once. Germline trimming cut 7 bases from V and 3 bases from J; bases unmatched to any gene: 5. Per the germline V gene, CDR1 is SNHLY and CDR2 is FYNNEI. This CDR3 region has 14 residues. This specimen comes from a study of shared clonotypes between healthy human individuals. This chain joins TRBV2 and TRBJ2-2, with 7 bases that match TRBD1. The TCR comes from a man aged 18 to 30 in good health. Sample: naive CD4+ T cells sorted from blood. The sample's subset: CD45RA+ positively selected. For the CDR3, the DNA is TGTGCCAGCAATCGACAGGGCGACACCGGGGAGCTGTTTTTT. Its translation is CASNRQGDTGELFF.